Only a few counts were recorded for the clone carrying this T cell receptor beta chain. Its antigen remains unidentified. MiXCR, run by TCRdb on the 5' RACE reads, gives a single entry per CDR3 protein. The table has 250,000 to 350,000 distinct CDR3 sequences, 15% to 20% seen once. V lost 7 bases, J lost 6 bases, and 19 bases lay in between. Germline V CDR1 and CDR2: SGHTA, FQGNSA. This CDR3 is 15 amino acids long. The sample comes from a study of T-cell memory formation after mild COVID-19. Notes on the study in general: A balance of CD4 and CD8 characterized clones contracting day 15 to 85, whereas later expanders leaned CD4+.

This clonotype was obtained from a man aged 18 to 29 who had mild COVID-19 (a few samples of this study predate the infection). Cell type and time point are not known. Specimen: PBMCs or a T cell subset sorted from them (not recorded which). The chain employs TRBV7-2 and TRBJ1-5; D ambiguous. CDR3 nucleotide sequence: TGTGCCAGCAAACATGGGATAGGACCCCTTCAGCCCCAGCATTTT. This encodes CASKHGIGPLQPQHF.